These 30 T cell receptor beta chains were all obtained from the same sample, sequenced in a study of T cells in Graves' hyperthyroidism and ophthalmopathy. The source material, RNA transcripts, was used to amplify TCR beta CDR3 regions. During a first-round RT-PCR of the TCR CDR3, the HTBI primer set was used. TCRdb analysed the multiplex PCR reads with MiXCR anew, one entry per CDR3 protein. The sample shows hundreds of thousands of distinct CDR3 sequences, roughly 16% of them seen only once. Sequenced material: blood. These receptors were obtained from a woman in her thirties with Graves' hyperthyroidism.

This clonotype has a count of ten or more. This sequence joins TRBV28 and TRBJ1-2; TRBD1 agrees at 7 bases. The CDR3 has 19 residues. Germline assignment: CDR1 MDHEN and CDR2 SYDVKM. The ends lost 3 bases at V and 0 bases at J; junction bases unmatched: 16. This CDR3 reads CASSFRGGTASPSNYGYTF. CDR3 coding DNA: TGTGCCAGCAGTTTCAGGGGGGGAACCGCTTCTCCCTCTAACTATGGCTACACCTTC.

V is TRBV4-1 and J is TRBJ1-6; 10 bases agree with TRBD1. The germline V gene has CDR1 MGHRA and CDR2 YSYEKL. The CDR3 extends over 19 amino acids. After removal of 1 base from V and 3 bases from J, the junction contained 9 bases not matched to a gene. The CDR3 spells CASSQVWATGGDYNSPLHF. CDR3 coding DNA: TGCGCCAGCAGCCAAGTTTGGGCGACAGGGGGCGACTATAATTCACCCCTCCACTTT.

This clonotype was counted at least ten times. The chain combines TRBV28 with TRBJ2-1, with TRBD2 identical over 7 bases. Germline-derived CDR1 and CDR2 are MDHEN and SYDVKM. The CDR3 loop spans 16 amino acids. Losses at the gene ends were 3 bases for V and 4 bases for J; bases not matched to a gene: 9. In DNA, the CDR3 is TGTGCCAGCAGTTTGAGGGCCAACGGGAGGTACAATGAGCAGTTCTTC. Translating gives CASSLRANGRYNEQFF.

The chain is built from TRBV27 and TRBJ2-1, with 8 bases that match TRBD2. Trimming at V came to 4 bases and at J to 0 bases, leaving 2 bases not matched to a gene. The CDR3 totals 15 residues. Germline CDR1 reads MNHEY; CDR2 reads SMNVEV (reference sequence). Here the CDR3 reads CASSWAGGSYNEQFF. CDR3 bases: TGTGCCAGCAGTTGGGCGGGAGGCTCCTACAATGAGCAGTTCTTC.

This clonotype was recorded at least ten times. This chain connects TRBV28 to TRBJ1-1; D is possibly TRBD1 (6 bases). Trimming stripped 6 bases from V and 5 bases from J, with 10 bases between. Germline CDR1 MDHEN, CDR2 SYDVKM. The CDR3 is 12 amino acids. The CDR3 DNA reads TGTGCCAGCAGCTCCGGACAGACTGAAGCTTTCTTT. Translation: CASSSGQTEAFF.

In its sample, this clonotype was seen once. The chain combines TRBV28 with TRBJ2-5; TRBD2 agrees at 9 bases. This CDR3 is built from 15 residues. Germline CDR1 reads MDHEN; CDR2 reads SYDVKM. Trimming removed 6 bases from V and 4 bases from J; junction bases left unmatched: 9. This CDR3 is CASSLSAGGGETQYF. DNA of the CDR3: TGTGCCAGCAGCCTTTCAGCGGGAGGTGGAGAGACCCAGTACTTC.

This clonotype has ten or more counts. The rearrangement uses TRBV10-3 and TRBJ1-1; D remains unclear. CDR3 size: 17 residues. V gave up 2 bases and J gave up 5 bases, with 21 bases separating them. The germline CDR1 and CDR2 sequences are ENHRY and SYGVKD. The chain's CDR3 is CAISEARASSGETEAFF. The CDR3 DNA reads TGTGCCATCAGTGAGGCCCGGGCCTCATCAGGTGAGACTGAAGCTTTCTTT.

V gene TRBV9 combines with J gene TRBJ2-7; possible D gene TRBD1, 6 bases. V lost 0 bases, J lost 0 bases, and 10 bases lay in between. The CDR3 runs 15 residues. Germline CDR1 is SGDLS and CDR2 is YYNGEE. The CDR3 DNA is TGTGCCAGCAGCGTAGGGGACACCCACTCCTACGAGCAGTACTTC. Amino acids: CASSVGDTHSYEQYF. Full variable domain (remainder filled in from reference TRBV9 and TRBJ2-7): DSGVTQTPKHLITATGQRVTLRCSPRSGDLSVYWYQQSLDQGLQFLIQYYNGEERAKGNILERFSAQQFPDLHSELNLSSLELGDSALYFCASSVGDTHSYEQYFGPGTRLTVT.

This clonotype came up many times. The chain recombines TRBV2 with TRBJ1-5, with 8 bases fitting TRBD1. Germline CDR1 reads SNHLY; CDR2 reads FYNNEI. There are 15 residues in the CDR3. The V and J ends lost 4 bases and 2 bases, in that order; junction bases with no gene match: 4. In DNA form, the CDR3 reads TGTGCCAGCAGTGGCGGGGGACAGGGCAATCAGCCCCAGCATTTT. As protein: CASSGGGQGNQPQHF.

The chain joins TRBV27 to TRBJ2-7; 7 bases are a match to TRBD1. Germline V gene data show CDR1 as MNHEY and CDR2 as SMNVEV (reference sequence). Trimming removed 6 bases from V and 4 bases from J; junction bases left unmatched: 12. The CDR3 totals 15 residues. The CDR3: CASRPRTGDPYEQYF. CDR3 bases: TGTGCCAGCAGGCCACGGACAGGAGACCCTTACGAGCAGTACTTC.

The chain uses TRBV11-2 and TRBJ2-2, with TRBD2 as a possible D gene (5 bases). Deletions cut 10 bases from V and 5 bases from J, with 11 bases between. Germline loops: CDR1 SGHAT, CDR2 FQNNGV. The CDR3 spans 12 residues. This CDR3 is CAIPSGTGELFF. The CDR3 DNA sequence: TGTGCCATCCCGTCGGGGACCGGGGAGCTGTTTTTT. Drawing the rest from reference TRBV11-2 and TRBJ2-2, the complete variable domain is EAGVAQSPRYKIIEKRQSVAFWCNPISGHATLYWYQQILGQGPKLLIQFQNNGVVDDSQLPKDRFSAERLKGVDSTLKIQPAKLEDSAVYLCAIPSGTGELFFGEGSRLTVL.

This clonotype was observed many times. The genes are TRBV2 and TRBJ2-2; TRBD1 might be the D (5 bases). In germline, CDR1 is SNHLY, CDR2 FYNNEI. V shed 8 bases and J shed 0 bases, with 16 bases lying between them. CDR3 length equals 16 residues. CDR3 loop: CASLPGPNPNTGELFF. Here the CDR3 DNA reads TGTGCCAGCTTACCAGGGCCGAATCCGAACACCGGGGAGCTGTTTTTT.

V and J are TRBV5-4 and TRBJ2-5; no reliable D call. Trimming left V 5 bases short and J 2 bases short, with 13 bases between. Germline CDR1 SGHNT, CDR2 YYREEE (reference sequence). The CDR3 is 14 residues long. The CDR3 DNA is TGTGCCAGCAGGGCTGAACCTAGGCAAGAGACCCAGTACTTC. This encodes CASRAEPRQETQYF.

As to this clonotype: This may be a read error, as it is one base from a much larger clone. The chain links TRBV30 to TRBJ1-3; tentative D call: TRBD1 (6 bases). In germline, CDR1 is GTSNPN, CDR2 SVGIG (reference sequence). CDR3 length: 15 residues. The CDR3 protein is CARSVPGAAGNTIYF. The CDR3 DNA sequence: TGTGCCCGGAGTGTACCAGGGGCCGCTGGAAACACCATATATTTT.

This clonotype was counted between two and nine times. V usage is TRBV29-1 and J usage is TRBJ2-7; 10 positions agree with TRBD2. The V segment lost 3 bases and the J segment 3 bases; nucleotides outside the gene matches: 5. The CDR3 runs to 14 residues. Germline V gives CDR1 SQVTM, CDR2 ANQGSEA. The CDR3 loop is CSVEMASGSYEQYF. CDR3 bases: TGCAGCGTTGAGATGGCTAGCGGGAGCTACGAGCAGTACTTC.

The gene calls are TRBV6-1 and TRBJ2-3; TRBD1 matches 10 bases. Trimming cost V 5 bases and J 0 bases; bases outside gene matches: 17. Germline-derived CDR1 and CDR2 are MNHNS and SASEGT. The CDR3 covers 20 residues. The CDR3 reads CASSRQTPGQGLQSTDTQYF. In DNA, the CDR3 is TGTGCCAGCAGTCGGCAAACTCCGGGACAGGGGCTACAAAGCACAGATACGCAGTATTTT.

The genes are TRBV27 and TRBJ1-4; D is possibly TRBD1 (5 bases). Trimming shortened V by 5 bases and J by 7 bases, and 17 bases separated the two germline ends. Germline-derived CDR1 and CDR2 are MNHEY and SMNVEV (reference sequence). The CDR3 runs to 15 residues. The CDR3: CASSPPQGRGEKLFF. DNA for the CDR3: TGTGCCAGCAGTCCCCCCCAGGGACGCGGTGAAAAACTGTTTTTT. The full variable domain, in which reference TRBV27 and TRBJ1-4 provide the parts outside the CDR3, is EAQVTQNPRYLITVTGKKLTVTCSQNMNHEYMSWYRQDPGLGLRQIYYSMNVEVTDKGDVPEGYKVSRKEKRNFPLILESPSPNQTSLYFCASSPPQGRGEKLFFGSGTQLSVL.

A few counts support this clonotype. The chain carries TRBV20-1 and TRBJ1-6; TRBD1 might be the D (5 bases). The CDR3 spans 15 residues. The germline V gene has CDR1 DFQATT and CDR2 SNEGSKA (reference sequence). V was shortened by 5 bases and J by 8 bases, with 19 bases between the two germline ends. The CDR3 protein is CSAPYLRGRDSPLHF. The DNA of the CDR3 is TGCAGTGCTCCTTACCTTAGGGGACGAGATTCACCCCTCCACTTT.

The chain combines TRBV4-3 with TRBJ1-3; D remains unclear. CDR1 is LGHNA and CDR2 is YSLEER in the germline V gene. The CDR3 length is 18 residues. V was shortened by 0 bases and J by 0 bases, with 15 bases between the two germline ends. CDR3 bases: TGCGCCAGCAGCCAAGAGTATTGGAAAGGGCTCTCTGGAAACACCATATATTTT. Protein: CASSQEYWKGLSGNTIYF.

This clonotype was observed a handful of times. The chain has TRBV19 and TRBJ1-5; tentative D call: TRBD1 (6 bases). Germline V gene sequence: CDR1 LNHDA, CDR2 SQIVND (reference sequence). Trimming left V 5 bases short and J 3 bases short, with 14 bases between. This CDR3 spans 15 amino acids. The CDR3 region is CASSPDRQDNQPQHF. DNA of the CDR3: TGTGCCAGTAGTCCGGACCGACAGGACAATCAGCCCCAGCATTTT.

This clonotype appeared many times. The chain couples TRBV30 to TRBJ1-5; the D gene is possibly TRBD1 (5 bases). Germline CDR1 GTSNPN, CDR2 SVGIG (reference sequence). This CDR3 has 13 amino acids. The germline V and J ends were trimmed by 5 bases and 3 bases, with 11 bases remaining between them. The CDR3 spells CAWSGLSNQPQHF. Here the CDR3 DNA reads TGTGCCTGGTCGGGACTGTCCAATCAGCCCCAGCATTTT. The entire variable domain, with the rest obtained from reference TRBV30 and TRBJ1-5, is as follows: SQTIHQWPATLVQPVGSPLSLECTVEGTSNPNLYWYRQAAGRGLQLLFYSVGIGQISSEVPQNLSASRPQDRQFILSSKKLLLSDSGFYLCAWSGLSNQPQHFGDGTRLSIL.

The chain uses TRBV18 and TRBJ2-1; no clear D. Gene TRBJ2-7 matches the end of the DNA better, so the J call may be wrong. The V gene's germline CDR1 is KGHSH and CDR2 LQKENI. There are 17 residues in the CDR3. CDR3 bases: TGTGCCAGCTCAGATCAGGACGCCCCCTACTCCTACAATGAGCAGTACTTC. Encoded protein: CASSDQDAPYSYNEQYF.

As for this clonotype: The junction departs from the called germline gene at one end, perhaps through a read error. The V and J genes are TRBV3-1 and TRBJ2-5; D is unresolved. CDR1 is LGHDT and CDR2 is YNNKEL in the germline V gene (reference sequence). This CDR3 has 11 residues. Here the CDR3 reads CAGSQKETQYF. The CDR3 nucleotides are TGTGCCGGCAGCCAAAAGGAGACCCAGTACTTC.

The table lists this clonotype with a few counts. This chain joins TRBV3-1 and TRBJ2-1; the match to TRBD2 covers 12 bases. The germline CDR1 and CDR2 sequences are LGHDT and YNNKEL (reference sequence). This CDR3 is 17 amino acids long. V dropped 6 bases and J dropped 8; count of bases not matched to a gene: 14. This CDR3 reads CASRNELAGGWSDEQFF. The CDR3 bases are TGTGCCAGCAGGAACGAGCTAGCGGGGGGGTGGAGCGATGAGCAGTTCTTC.

The chain joins TRBV28 to TRBJ1-6; a possible D gene is TRBD1 (6 bases). The V end was cut by 6 bases, the J end by 10 bases, with 19 bases between. CDR1 MDHEN and CDR2 SYDVKM come from the germline V gene. The CDR3 contains 15 residues. The DNA for the CDR3 is TGTGCCAGCAGACCCGACACAGGGTTGGGCTCACCCCTCCACTTT. Amino acid sequence: CASRPDTGLGSPLHF.

This rearrangement joins TRBV20-1 to TRBJ1-2; the match to TRBD1 covers 8 bases. Germline assignment: CDR1 DFQATT and CDR2 SNEGSKA (reference sequence). This CDR3 comprises 12 residues. The V gene end was trimmed by 3 bases and the J gene end by 8 bases; junction bases not matched to a gene: 5. CDR3 coding DNA: TGCAGTGCTAGTGGCAGGGGGCAAGGCTACACCTTC. Residues: CSASGRGQGYTF.

This clonotype has only a few counts. This rearrangement joins TRBV5-1 to TRBJ2-3; D gene uncertain. Germline V gene lookup returns CDR1 SGHRS and CDR2 YFSETQ. Trimming took off 1 base at V and 0 bases at J, with 21 bases between the two ends. The CDR3 has 19 amino acids. CDR3 protein: CASSLSPPDRYLSTDTQYF. The CDR3 DNA is TGCGCCAGCAGCTTGAGTCCGCCAGATCGTTACCTCAGCACAGATACGCAGTATTTT.

This clonotype was picked up one time. The chain couples TRBV7-2 to TRBJ2-1, with 9 bases that match TRBD1. V gave up 4 bases and J gave up 4 bases; unmatched junction bases: 8. CDR3 length: 16 residues. The V gene's germline CDR1 is SGHTA and CDR2 FQGNSA. The DNA of the CDR3 is TGTGCCAGCAGCTCGCGACAGGGGGTTAGGTACAATGAGCAGTTCTTC. This gives the protein CASSSRQGVRYNEQFF.

A few counts support this clonotype. The CDR3 DNA reads as TGTGCCAGCTCGTGGAGCGGGACTCGAAACGAGCAGTACTTC. Its protein is CASSWSGTRNEQYF. The chain couples TRBV6-1 to TRBJ2-7, with 7 bases identical to TRBD2. Trimming removed 8 bases from V and 5 bases from J; junction bases left unmatched: 12. Germline assignment: CDR1 MNHNS and CDR2 SASEGT. The CDR3 totals 14 residues.

This clonotype showed up many times. The chain uses TRBV2 and TRBJ2-3, with D hard to call. The CDR3 consists of 14 residues. Trimming left V 4 bases short and J 0 bases short, with 8 bases between. The germline V gene has CDR1 SNHLY and CDR2 FYNNEI. The CDR3 is CASSGTTSTDTQYF. DNA of the CDR3: TGTGCCAGCAGTGGTACAACTAGCACAGATACGCAGTATTTT. The full variable domain, rest sourced from reference TRBV2 and TRBJ2-3, is EPEVTQTPSHQVTQMGQEVILRCVPISNHLYFYWYRQILGQKVEFLVSFYNNEISEKSEIFDDQFSVERPDGSNFTLKIRSTKLEDSAMYFCASSGTTSTDTQYFGPGTRLTVL.